These T cell receptor beta chains were read from a single sample in a study of T cells in Graves' hyperthyroidism and ophthalmopathy. TCRdb fed the multiplex PCR reads into MiXCR, producing one record per CDR3 protein. This sample yields 400,000 to 550,000 distinct CDR3 sequences, of which approximately 14% are seen a single time; around 17% belongs to the top ten. Sequenced input: blood. Receptors were obtained from a woman between 18 and 30 years old with Graves' hyperthyroidism. Each CDR3 is given with its conserved first and last residue. The D gene is left open where the match is weak. For some rows the clone size is stated as once, few or many, or as a class when expanded; others skip it.

V: TRBV27; size: many; D: TRBD1; J: TRBJ1-1; CDR3: CASSRSYGTGNTEAFF; DNA: TGTGCCAGCAGTCGAAGCTACGGGACAGGGAACACTGAAGCTTTCTTT
V: TRBV20-1; size: many; D: TRBD2; J: TRBJ2-1; CDR3: CSASPTLAGPYNEQFF; DNA: TGCAGTGCCTCACCTACGTTAGCGGGCCCGTACAATGAGCAGTTCTTC
V: TRBV2; size: .; D: TRBD2; J: TRBJ2-1; CDR3: CASSGQREGLSAYNEQFF; DNA: TGTGCCAGCAGTGGCCAGCGGGAGGGCCTATCGGCCTACAATGAGCAGTTCTTC
V: TRBV5-1; size: .; D: TRBD2; J: TRBJ2-4; CDR3: CASSGTSGKAKNIQYF; DNA: TGCGCCAGCAGCGGGACTAGCGGGAAGGCCAAAAACATTCAGTACTTC
V: TRBV5-1; size: few; D: .; J: TRBJ2-1; CDR3: CASSFGPEDEQFF; DNA: TGCGCCAGCAGCTTCGGGCCCGAGGATGAGCAGTTCTTC
V: TRBV3-1; size: .; D: TRBD2; J: TRBJ2-1; CDR3: CASSQLGLAVYNEQFF; DNA: TGTGCCAGCAGCCAACTCGGACTAGCGGTTTACAATGAGCAGTTCTTC
V: TRBV27; size: many; D: TRBD1; J: TRBJ1-5; CDR3: CASSEATGGKQPQHF; DNA: TGTGCCAGCAGTGAAGCGACAGGGGGCAAACAGCCCCAGCATTTT
V: TRBV24-1; size: many; D: .; J: TRBJ1-1; CDR3: CATSDPGRGTEAFF; DNA: TGTGCCACCAGTGATCCCGGGAGGGGAACTGAAGCTTTCTTT
V: TRBV7-3; size: few; D: TRBD2; J: TRBJ2-3; CDR3: CASSSIERESTDTQYF; DNA: TGTGCCAGCAGCTCAATCGAGCGGGAGTCCACAGATACGCAGTATTTT
V: TRBV14; size: few; D: .; J: TRBJ2-5; CDR3: CASSQDTGRETQYF; DNA: TGTGCCAGCAGCCAAGATACAGGGAGAGAGACCCAGTACTTC
V: TRBV19; size: .; D: .; J: TRBJ2-7; CDR3: CASSTSQGPYEQYF; DNA: TGTGCCAGTAGTACCAGTCAGGGCCCCTACGAGCAGTACTTC
V: TRBV6-5; size: many; D: .; J: TRBJ1-5; CDR3: CASSYSSRADQPQHF; DNA: TGTGCCAGCAGTTACTCGAGCAGGGCTGACCAGCCCCAGCATTTT
V: TRBV10-3; size: many; D: TRBD1; J: TRBJ1-2; CDR3: CAISTPDRGFDGYTF; DNA: TGTGCCATCAGTACCCCGGACAGGGGTTTCGATGGCTACACCTTC
V: TRBV9; size: many; D: .; J: TRBJ2-3; CDR3: CASSGRPSDTQYF; DNA: TGTGCCAGCAGCGGAAGACCATCAGATACGCAGTATTTT
V: TRBV9; size: few; D: .; J: TRBJ1-1; CDR3: CASSVVGRSTEAFF; DNA: TGTGCCAGCAGCGTAGTCGGGAGAAGCACTGAAGCTTTCTTT
V: TRBV11-3; size: many; D: .; J: TRBJ1-3; CDR3: CASSFGETGNTIYF; DNA: TGTGCCAGCAGCTTTGGCGAAACTGGAAACACCATATATTTT
V: TRBV4-2; size: .; D: .; J: TRBJ2-7; CDR3: CASSQGIKQGGEQYF; DNA: TGTGCCAGCAGCCAAGGGATAAAACAGGGAGGTGAGCAGTACTTC
V: TRBV2; size: many; D: .; J: TRBJ1-2; CDR3: CASSERGGGNIEGYGYTF; DNA: TGTGCCAGCAGTGAAAGGGGGGGGGGGAACATTGAGGGCTATGGCTACACCTTC
V: TRBV9; size: many; D: TRBD2; J: TRBJ2-1; CDR3: CASSPTLAGASYNEQFF; DNA: TGTGCCAGCAGCCCCACGCTAGCGGGAGCATCCTACAATGAGCAGTTCTTC
V: TRBV15; size: few; D: TRBD2; J: TRBJ2-1; CDR3: CATSRDSGRATEQFF; DNA: TGTGCCACCAGCAGAGATAGCGGGAGGGCCACTGAGCAGTTCTTC
V: TRBV3-1; size: many; D: TRBD1; J: TRBJ2-2; CDR3: CASRQGSAGELFF; DNA: TGTGCCAGCAGACAGGGGTCCGCCGGGGAGCTGTTTTTT